This T cell receptor beta chain was captured in a study of T cells after yellow fever vaccination. Study details: SMART-Seq v4 Ultra Low Input prepared the low-cell-number fractions. Study-wide results and caveats: A large majority of primary-vaccination clones showed up again after the booster (96% CD4, around 88% CD8).

5'RACE template switching generated TCR cDNA, adding a universal primer site and UMIs. TCRdb itself ran the 5' RACE reads through MiXCR, one entry per CDR3 protein. Here the sample spans 250,000 to 300,000 distinct CDR3 sequences, about 5% being singletons. V gave up 0 bases and J gave up 3 bases; unmatched junction bases: 1. The CDR3 length is 15 residues. Germline lookup yields CDR1 SGHRS and CDR2 YFSETQ. This clonotype turned up a few times. Its antigen is not known. The clonotype comes from a man between 18 and 29 years old who received the YFV17D yellow fever vaccine. The chain couples TRBV5-1 to TRBJ2-2; the match to TRBD2 covers 8 bases. The starting material was CD4+ T cells sorted from PBMCs, obtained on the day of the yellow fever booster vaccination. The CDR3 DNA sequence: TGCGCCAGCAGCTTGGTTAGCGGGGACACCGGGGAGCTGTTTTTT. Protein sequence: CASSLVSGDTGELFF.